Sequencing of this TCR beta chain was carried out in a study of blood T cell repertoires in COVID-19. For the study at large: Material from acute and convalescent COVID-19 was sourced from the United States, Italy and Spain. T cells, B-cell-depleted T cells, or PBMCs provided the cDNA or gDNA that served as material.

Per germline, CDR1 MNHEY and CDR2 SMNVEV (reference sequence). This CDR3 is 14 amino acids long. Trimming removed 2 bases from V and 2 bases from J, with 10 bases in between. Seattle patients were enrolled while actively infected and followed longitudinally. Authors' methods: Reference gene primer amplification gave estimated nucleated cell counts. Sequencing used immunoSEQ multiplex PCR; TCRdb keeps in-frame clones, though not all of them. V and J calls and clone size follow that table, whereas D and trimming were derived from the DNA. This table has under 45,000 clones, roughly 89% appearing once. Input material: peripheral blood. This TCR was sampled from a man aged 40-49 years with COVID-19, enrolled during active disease. The V and J genes are TRBV27 and TRBJ2-7; a weak D match, TRBD2 (6 bases). As DNA, the CDR3 is TGTGCCAGCAGTTTACGGGGGTCAGCCTACGAGCAGTACTTC. Translated: CASSLRGSAYEQYF.